One and the same sample provided the 8 T cell receptor beta chains below, sequenced in a study of shared clonotypes between healthy human individuals. Profiled with immunoSEQ multiplex PCR; TCRdb holds only in-frame clones, not every one. The table includes roughly 2 million clones, approximately 95% detected once. Sequencing used naive CD4+ T cells sorted from blood. Subset denoted: CD45RA+ positively selected. The receptor set was obtained from a man aged 18 to 29 in good health.

V is TRBV19 and J is TRBJ2-2; D not resolved. The CDR3 length is 18 residues. V lost 6 bases to trimming and J lost 0 bases, with 20 bases between them. Germline V gene data show CDR1 as LNHDA and CDR2 as SQIVND (reference sequence). CDR3 DNA: TGTGCCAGTAGCGACCCCGGGCTCGGTTTTGCGAACACCGGGGAGCTGTTTTTT. Residues: CASSDPGLGFANTGELFF.

On this clone: This specimen includes other DNA sequences encoding the same CDR3. The V gene is TRBV5-1, the J gene TRBJ2-2; D gene unclear. The length of the CDR3 is 15 residues. Germline CDR1 is SGHRS and CDR2 is YFSETQ. Trimming pared 0 bases from V and 1 base from J, leaving 7 bases between. CDR3 DNA sequence: TGCGCCAGCAGCTTGGTATCCCTGAACACCGGGGAGCTGTTTTTT. As protein: CASSLVSLNTGELFF.

The genes are TRBV28 and TRBJ2-1; 7 nucleotides align to TRBD1. J gave up 7 bases and V 6 bases, and 6 bases lay outside the gene matches. CDR1 is MDHEN and CDR2 is SYDVKM in the germline V gene. The CDR3 runs 13 residues. As DNA, the CDR3 is TGTGCCAGCAGAAACCGGGACAGTAATGAGCAGTTCTTC. Residues: CASRNRDSNEQFF.

V and J are TRBV7-9 and TRBJ2-3, with 9 bases that match TRBD2. This CDR3 is 16 amino acids long. Unmatched junction bases numbered 9, after V lost 6 bases and J lost 2 bases. Per germline, CDR1 SEHNR and CDR2 FQNEAQ (reference sequence). The CDR3 loop is CASRPRTSEDTDTQYF. CDR3 DNA sequence: TGTGCCAGCAGGCCAAGGACTAGCGAGGACACAGATACGCAGTATTTT. Supplemented by reference TRBV7-9 and TRBJ2-3, the full variable domain reads DTGVSQNPRHKITKRGQNVTFRCDPISEHNRLYWYRQTLGQGPEFLTYFQNEAQLEKSRLLSDRFSAERPKGSFSTLEIQRTEQGDSAMYLCASRPRTSEDTDTQYFGPGTRLTVL.

This clone was detected once. The rearrangement joins TRBV2 to TRBJ2-7, with a tentative D call TRBD1 (6 bases). The germline gives CDR1 SNHLY, CDR2 FYNNEI. The CDR3 is 12 residues long. V was shortened by 6 bases and J by 4 bases, with 10 bases between the two germline ends. The CDR3 DNA sequence: TGTGCCAGCAGCTTTGGACAGTACGAGCAGTACTTC. Translated, it gives CASSFGQYEQYF.

This CDR3 reads CASSLIAGFYNEQFF. CDR3 coding DNA: TGCGCCAGCAGCCTAATAGCGGGATTTTACAATGAGCAGTTCTTC. The chain links TRBV4-3 to TRBJ2-1; 8 bases map to TRBD2. The CDR3 is made up of 15 amino acids. V trimming: 4 bases; J trimming: 4 bases; junction bases outside the gene matches: 6. Germline V gene lookup returns CDR1 LGHNA and CDR2 YSLEER.

This chain uses TRBV5-1 with TRBJ2-3, with 8 bases identical to TRBD2. J gave up 5 bases and V 3 bases, and 8 bases lay outside the gene matches. CDR1 and CDR2 (germline): SGHRS, YFSETQ. The CDR3 runs to 15 residues. CDR3 DNA sequence: TGCGCCAGCAGCTCGATTAGCGGGATCGGAGATACGCAGTATTTT. Its protein is CASSSISGIGDTQYF.

This chain's CDR3 is CASSYQGRDNYGYTF. Written as DNA, the CDR3 is TGTGCCAGCAGTTACCAGGGCAGGGATAACTATGGCTACACCTTC. This chain connects TRBV6-6 to TRBJ1-2; TRBD1 might be the D (5 bases). Germline V CDR1 and CDR2: MNHNY, SVGAGI (reference sequence). This CDR3 contains 15 residues. V lost 2 bases and J 1 base, leaving 11 bases between the germline ends.